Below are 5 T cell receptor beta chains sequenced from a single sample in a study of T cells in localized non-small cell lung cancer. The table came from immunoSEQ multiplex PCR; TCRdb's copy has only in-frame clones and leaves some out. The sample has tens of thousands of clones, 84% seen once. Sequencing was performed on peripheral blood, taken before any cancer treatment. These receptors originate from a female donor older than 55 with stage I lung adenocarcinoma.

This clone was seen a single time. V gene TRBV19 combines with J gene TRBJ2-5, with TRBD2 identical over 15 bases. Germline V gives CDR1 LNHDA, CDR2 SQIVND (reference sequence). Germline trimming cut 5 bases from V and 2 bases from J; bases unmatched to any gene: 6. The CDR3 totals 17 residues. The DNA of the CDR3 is TGTGCCAGTAGTCCGCGGACTAGCGGGAGGGGTCAAGAGACCCAGTACTTC. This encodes CASSPRTSGRGQETQYF.

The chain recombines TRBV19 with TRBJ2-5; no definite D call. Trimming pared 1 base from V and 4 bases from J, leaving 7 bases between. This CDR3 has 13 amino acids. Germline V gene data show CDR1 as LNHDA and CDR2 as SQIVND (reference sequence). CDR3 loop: CASSIVPGETQYF. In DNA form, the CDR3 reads TGTGCCAGTAGTATAGTTCCGGGAGAGACCCAGTACTTC.

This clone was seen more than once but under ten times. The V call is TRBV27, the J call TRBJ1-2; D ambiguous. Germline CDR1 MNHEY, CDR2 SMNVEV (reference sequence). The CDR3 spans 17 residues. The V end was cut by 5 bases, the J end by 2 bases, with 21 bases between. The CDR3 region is CASSNLETYPLNYGYTF. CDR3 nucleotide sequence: TGTGCCAGCAGTAACCTGGAGACGTATCCTCTCAACTATGGCTACACCTTC.

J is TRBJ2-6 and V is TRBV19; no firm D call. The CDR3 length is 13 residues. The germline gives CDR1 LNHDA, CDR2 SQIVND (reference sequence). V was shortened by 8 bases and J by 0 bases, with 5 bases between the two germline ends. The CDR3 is CASQTSGANVLTF. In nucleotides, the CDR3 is TGTGCCAGTCAAACCTCTGGGGCCAACGTCCTGACTTTC.

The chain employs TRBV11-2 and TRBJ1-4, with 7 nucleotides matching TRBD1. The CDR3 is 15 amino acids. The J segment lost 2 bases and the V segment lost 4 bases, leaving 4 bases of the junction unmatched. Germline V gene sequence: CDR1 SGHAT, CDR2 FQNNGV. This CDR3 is CASSSGQVTNEKLFF. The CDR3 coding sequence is TGTGCCAGCAGCTCTGGACAGGTGACTAATGAAAAACTGTTTTTT.